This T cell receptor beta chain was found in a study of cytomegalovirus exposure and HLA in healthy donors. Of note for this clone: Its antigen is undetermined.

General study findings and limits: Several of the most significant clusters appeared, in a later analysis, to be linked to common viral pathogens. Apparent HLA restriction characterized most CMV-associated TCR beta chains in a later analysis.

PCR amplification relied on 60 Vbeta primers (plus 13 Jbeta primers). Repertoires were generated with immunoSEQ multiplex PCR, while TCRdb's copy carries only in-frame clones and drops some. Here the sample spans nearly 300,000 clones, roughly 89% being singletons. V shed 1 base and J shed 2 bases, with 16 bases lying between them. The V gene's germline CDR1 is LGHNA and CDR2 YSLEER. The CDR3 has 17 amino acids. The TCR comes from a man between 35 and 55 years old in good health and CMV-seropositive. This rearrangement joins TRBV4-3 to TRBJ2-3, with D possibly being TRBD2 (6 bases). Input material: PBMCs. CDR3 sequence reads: CASSQVWSGVSTDTQYF. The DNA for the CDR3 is TGCGCCAGCAGCCAAGTATGGTCGGGAGTTTCCACAGATACGCAGTATTTT.